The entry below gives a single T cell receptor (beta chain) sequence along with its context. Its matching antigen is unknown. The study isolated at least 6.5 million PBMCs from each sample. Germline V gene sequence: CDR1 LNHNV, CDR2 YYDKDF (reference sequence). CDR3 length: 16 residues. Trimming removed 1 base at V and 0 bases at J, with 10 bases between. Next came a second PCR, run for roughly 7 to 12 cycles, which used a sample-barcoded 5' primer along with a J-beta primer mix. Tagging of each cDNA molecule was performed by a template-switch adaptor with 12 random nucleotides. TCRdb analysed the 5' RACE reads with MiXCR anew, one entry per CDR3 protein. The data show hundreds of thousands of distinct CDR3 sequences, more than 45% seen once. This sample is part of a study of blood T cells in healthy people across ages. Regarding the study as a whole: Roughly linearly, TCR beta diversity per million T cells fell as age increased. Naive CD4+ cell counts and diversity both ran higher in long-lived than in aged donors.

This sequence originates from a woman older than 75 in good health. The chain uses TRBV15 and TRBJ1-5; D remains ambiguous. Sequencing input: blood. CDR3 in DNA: TGTGCCACCAGCAGAGCGGACGGATATAGCAATCAGCCCCAGCATTTT. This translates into CATSRADGYSNQPQHF.